This passage covers 32 T cell receptor beta chains from one sample sequenced in a study of immune evolution from preneoplasia to lung adenocarcinoma. Clones were sequenced by immunoSEQ multiplex PCR, and TCRdb holds only the in-frame ones, with some missing. The data contain under 7,500 clones, about four fifths of them singletons. The specimen sequenced was FFPE minimally invasive lung adenocarcinoma tissue. The receptors were gathered from a person aged 65-85 years with lung adenocarcinoma.

The gene calls are TRBV7-2 and TRBJ1-1; 8 nucleotides line up with TRBD1. This CDR3 region has 18 residues. V lost 1 base and J lost 0; bases outside the gene matches: 10. Looked up from germline, CDR1 is SGHTA and CDR2 is FQGNSA. The CDR3 is CASSLVWWTGPLNTEAFF. Written as DNA, the CDR3 is TGTGCCAGCAGCTTAGTTTGGTGGACAGGGCCCCTGAACACTGAAGCTTTCTTT.

The genes are TRBV27 and TRBJ1-2; D is ambiguous. This CDR3 contains 14 residues. Looked up from germline, CDR1 is MNHEY and CDR2 is SMNVEV (reference sequence). Trimming removed 4 bases at V and 10 bases at J, with 19 bases between. CDR3 protein: CASSYGVGRSPYTF. The CDR3 DNA is TGTGCCAGCAGTTATGGGGTAGGGAGATCTCCCTACACCTTC.

The V and J genes are TRBV7-6 and TRBJ2-5; D possibly matches TRBD1 or TRBD2 (5 bases each). Per the germline V gene, CDR1 is SGHVS and CDR2 is FNYEAQ. The CDR3 has 15 residues. Trimming stripped 0 bases from V and 5 bases from J, with 13 bases between. The CDR3 DNA follows: TGTGCCAGCAGCTTAGCCGAGGCCGAGGGGGAGACCCAGTACTTC. This codes for CASSLAEAEGETQYF.

The rearrangement joins TRBV27 to TRBJ2-4, with D maybe TRBD1 (6 bases). In germline, CDR1 is MNHEY, CDR2 SMNVEV (reference sequence). The CDR3 is 17 residues long. Trimming removed 4 bases from V and 0 bases from J, with 16 bases in between. The CDR3 sequence: CASSSTLTGLAKNIQYF. DNA for the CDR3: TGTGCCAGCAGTTCAACACTAACAGGGCTAGCCAAAAACATTCAGTACTTC.

The rearrangement links TRBV7-3 to TRBJ2-7; 9 bases are a match to TRBD1. Per the germline V gene, CDR1 is SGHTA and CDR2 is FQGTGA. The CDR3 runs 22 residues. After removal of 0 bases from V and 0 bases from J, the junction contained 21 bases not matched to a gene. The CDR3 DNA sequence: TGTGCCAGCAGCTTAACTTACCAACCGCTGTCACCGGGGACAGGGAGCTCCTACGAGCAGTACTTC. This encodes CASSLTYQPLSPGTGSSYEQYF.

The chain combines TRBV4-3 with TRBJ2-7, with a tentative D call TRBD2 (6 bases). The V end lost 0 bases, the J end lost 4 bases, and 16 bases lay between the germline ends. This CDR3 has 16 amino acids. Germline CDR1 reads LGHNA; CDR2 reads YSLEER. CDR3 region: CASSQEGGGIIYEQYF. The DNA for the CDR3 is TGCGCCAGCAGCCAAGAGGGAGGCGGGATTATTTACGAGCAGTACTTC.

The V gene is TRBV29-1, the J gene TRBJ1-5, with D tentatively TRBD1 (5 bases). CDR1 is SQVTM, CDR2 ANQGSEA, per germline. The CDR3 length is 13 residues. Trimming shortened V by 1 base and J by 7 bases, and 11 bases separated the two germline ends. CDR3 DNA: TGCAGCGTTGAAGTCGGTCCAGGGCAGCCCCAGCATTTT. Protein sequence: CSVEVGPGQPQHF.

The chain links TRBV7-9 to TRBJ2-5; a weak D match, TRBD1 (5 bases). V was pared by 7 bases and J by 6 bases, with 21 bases between. There are 15 residues in the CDR3. Germline values: CDR1 SEHNR, CDR2 FQNEAQ (reference sequence). Written as DNA, the CDR3 is TGTGCCAGCATTTTTGACAGTCTGGCTAGTCAGACCCAGTACTTC. It yields the protein CASIFDSLASQTQYF.

This clone was seen a handful of times. The chain combines TRBV2 with TRBJ2-1; D is unresolved. Germline-derived CDR1 and CDR2 are SNHLY and FYNNEI. Trimming stripped 4 bases from V and 5 bases from J, with 9 bases between. This CDR3 is built from 13 residues. CDR3 nucleotides: TGTGCCAGCAGTGGCCCGCCCCACAATGAGCAGTTCTTC. Protein: CASSGPPHNEQFF.

V and J are TRBV19 and TRBJ2-1; D call uncertain. Between the trimmed V and J ends, which lost 6 bases and 4 bases, there was a span of 10 bases. Germline CDR1 LNHDA, CDR2 SQIVND (reference sequence). The CDR3 loop spans 13 amino acids. CDR3 in DNA: TGTGCCAGTAGCTACATTAATTACAATGAGCAGTTCTTC. Encoded protein: CASSYINYNEQFF.

The rearrangement uses TRBV6-6 and TRBJ1-3; TRBD1 aligns across 9 bases. Germline V CDR1 and CDR2: MNHNY, SVGAGI (reference sequence). The trim removed 4 bases at V and 3 bases at J, leaving 4 bases unmatched. This CDR3 comprises 15 residues. CDR3 DNA sequence: TGTGCCAGCAGTTGGGGACAGGGAGGTGGAAACACCATATATTTT. It translates to CASSWGQGGGNTIYF.

This clone was seen just once. The genes are TRBV28 and TRBJ2-2; D is possibly TRBD1 or TRBD2 (5 bases each). V lost 7 bases, J lost 4 bases, and 16 bases lay in between. The CDR3 contains 15 residues. Germline V gene lookup returns CDR1 MDHEN and CDR2 SYDVKM. CDR3 protein: CASTDSARVTGELFF. The DNA for the CDR3 is TGTGCCAGCACCGACAGCGCGAGGGTCACCGGGGAGCTGTTTTTT.

This sequence joins TRBV6-5 and TRBJ1-5; D gene unclear. V shed 6 bases and J shed 2 bases, with 8 bases lying between them. The germline V gene encodes CDR1 MNHEY and CDR2 SVGAGI. The CDR3 has 13 amino acids. CDR3 DNA sequence: TGTGCCAGCAGCTTAAGGGGCAATCAGCCCCAGCATTTT. Protein product: CASSLRGNQPQHF.

This clone appeared once. The chain has TRBV14 and TRBJ2-1; no clear D. Germline CDR1 and CDR2: SGHDN and FVKESK. The CDR3 sequence is 11 residues long. V lost 5 bases to trimming and J lost 10 bases, with 9 bases between them. The CDR3 DNA reads as TGTGCCAGCAGCTCCCGCTTCGAGCAGTTCTTC. Its protein is CASSSRFEQFF.

The chain combines TRBV9 with TRBJ2-6, with TRBD1 identical over 10 bases. Unmatched junction bases numbered 16, after V lost 4 bases and J lost 0 bases. Germline V lookup: CDR1 SGDLS, CDR2 YYNGEE. CDR3 length: 21 residues. As DNA, the CDR3 is TGTGCCAGCAGCCACTCGGACCGAGGACAGGGGGGCAGCTCTGGGGCCAACGTCCTGACTTTC. Translating it yields CASSHSDRGQGGSSGANVLTF.

The chain uses TRBV12-5 and TRBJ2-3; D ambiguous. V dropped 6 bases and J dropped 0 bases, with 10 bases sitting between them. The germline CDR1 and CDR2 sequences are LGHNT and FRNRAP. The length of the CDR3 is 14 residues. The CDR3, as DNA: TGTGCTAGTGGCGCGGCTTTGAGCACAGATACGCAGTATTTT. It yields the protein CASGAALSTDTQYF.

This chain links TRBV7-2 with TRBJ2-7; 10 bases align to TRBD2. CDR3 length: 17 amino acids. Germline CDR1 reads SGHTA; CDR2 reads FQGNSA. V shed 3 bases and J 2 bases; nucleotides not matched to a gene: 10. CDR3 bases: TGTGCCAGCAGCTTGAATAGCCCGGGACTAGCGACCTACGAGCAGTACTTC. Encoded protein: CASSLNSPGLATYEQYF.

The chain employs TRBV5-1 and TRBJ2-5; 9 positions agree with TRBD2. The V gene end was trimmed by 4 bases and the J gene end by 0 bases; junction bases not matched to a gene: 4. CDR1 is SGHRS, CDR2 YFSETQ, per germline. The CDR3 totals 15 residues. CDR3: CASSLAGQYQETQYF. The CDR3 bases are TGCGCCAGCAGCCTAGCGGGGCAGTACCAAGAGACCCAGTACTTC. The complete variable domain, with remaining parts taken from reference TRBV5-1 and TRBJ2-5, reads KAGVTQTPRYLIKTRGQQVTLSCSPISGHRSVSWYQQTPGQGLQFLFEYFSETQRNKGNFPGRFSGRQFSNSRSEMNVSTLELGDSALYLCASSLAGQYQETQYFGPGTRLLVL.

This chain uses TRBV7-6 with TRBJ2-1, with D perhaps matching TRBD2 (6 bases). This CDR3 has 14 amino acids. Germline V gene data show CDR1 as SGHVS and CDR2 as FNYEAQ. V was trimmed by 2 bases and J by 9 bases, leaving 14 bases between them. The CDR3 protein is CASSLTGVKGEQFF. DNA for the CDR3: TGTGCCAGCAGCTTAACGGGAGTAAAGGGTGAGCAGTTCTTC.

This clone is judged large (0.1 to 1%). The chain couples TRBV29-1 to TRBJ1-2; D is perhaps TRBD1 (6 bases). V was clipped by 7 bases and J by 2 bases, with 14 bases between them. Looked up from germline, CDR1 is SQVTM and CDR2 is ANQGSEA. The CDR3 totals 13 residues. The CDR3 nucleotides are TGCAGCGCCGCTGGGCAGGGGAACTATGGCTACACCTTC. Protein: CSAAGQGNYGYTF.

This chain links TRBV19 with TRBJ1-5; 10 nucleotides agree with TRBD1. The germline CDR1 and CDR2 sequences are LNHDA and SQIVND (reference sequence). The CDR3 runs to 14 residues. V lost 4 bases to trimming and J lost 6 bases; unmatched junction nucleotides: 3. CDR3 in DNA: TGTGCCAGTAGTAGAGACAGGGGGCTTCAGCCCCAGCATTTT. Translation: CASSRDRGLQPQHF.

The chain recombines TRBV4-3 with TRBJ1-1; maybe TRBD1 (5 bases). V dropped 0 bases and J dropped 10 bases, with 12 bases sitting between them. There are 13 residues in the CDR3. Germline V lookup: CDR1 LGHNA, CDR2 YSLEER. CDR3 sequence (DNA): TGCGCCAGCAGCCAAGATGAGGGGTTGGGAGCTTTCTTT. Translated, it gives CASSQDEGLGAFF.

This clone was observed a single time. The rearrangement uses TRBV13 and TRBJ1-1; D remains unclear. Germline V lookup: CDR1 PRHDT, CDR2 FYEKMQ (reference sequence). The CDR3 consists of 17 residues. The V end lost 4 bases, the J end lost 2 bases, and 20 bases lay between the germline ends. In DNA form, the CDR3 reads TGTGCCAGCAGCTCTAGACCCGTCCTAACGGTTAACACTGAAGCTTTCTTT. This codes for CASSSRPVLTVNTEAFF.

With regard to this clone: The sample has other DNA sequences that encode this CDR3 too. This rearrangement joins TRBV28 to TRBJ2-5, with D perhaps matching TRBD1 (6 bases). Germline V gene data show CDR1 as MDHEN and CDR2 as SYDVKM. CDR3 size: 16 residues. V gave up 0 bases and J gave up 2 bases, with 13 bases separating them. The CDR3 nucleotides read TGTGCCAGCAGTTTATGGGGGCAGGGGAAGCAAGAGACCCAGTACTTC. Translating gives CASSLWGQGKQETQYF.

The V and J genes are TRBV9 and TRBJ1-3; 7 bases agree with TRBD1. This CDR3 is 16 amino acids long. CDR1 is SGDLS and CDR2 is YYNGEE in the germline V gene. The trim removed 1 base at V and 0 bases at J, leaving 4 bases unmatched. CDR3 sequence reads: CASSVLGDSSGNTIYF. The CDR3 region has the DNA TGTGCCAGCAGCGTACTTGGGGACAGCTCTGGAAACACCATATATTTT.

This chain connects TRBV19 to TRBJ1-6; D is undetermined. There are 13 residues in the CDR3. CDR1 and CDR2 (germline): LNHDA, SQIVND (reference sequence). Trimming stripped 5 bases from V and 7 bases from J, with 9 bases between. In nucleotides, the CDR3 is TGTGCCAGTAGTGAACCGGGAAATTCACCCCTCCACTTT. Encoded protein: CASSEPGNSPLHF.

This sequence joins TRBV29-1 and TRBJ2-7, with 7 positions matching TRBD2. The ends lost 3 bases at V and 5 bases at J; junction bases unmatched: 7. The CDR3 has 13 residues. Germline V gene sequence: CDR1 SQVTM, CDR2 ANQGSEA. CDR3 bases: TGCAGCGTTGAGGCTAGCGGCCGCGACGAGCAGTACTTC. Amino acids: CSVEASGRDEQYF.

In DNA form, the CDR3 reads TGTGCCAGCAGCTTAACTAGCTCCTACAATGAGCAGTTCTTC. Protein product: CASSLTSSYNEQFF. The V call is TRBV7-3, the J call TRBJ2-1; no firm D call. This CDR3 comprises 14 residues. The germline CDR1 and CDR2 sequences are SGHTA and FQGTGA. Between the trimmed V and J ends, which lost 0 bases and 0 bases, there was a span of 3 bases.

V usage is TRBV7-9 and J usage is TRBJ2-1, with a possible D match to TRBD2 (6 bases). V lost 4 bases to trimming and J lost 4 bases, with 14 bases between them. This CDR3 has 15 amino acids. Germline V gene lookup returns CDR1 SEHNR and CDR2 FQNEAQ (reference sequence). DNA for the CDR3: TGTGCCAGCAGCTCGGGGGTAAACCTTTACAATGAGCAGTTCTTC. Translating it yields CASSSGVNLYNEQFF.

This rearrangement joins TRBV13 to TRBJ2-7; 7 bases are shared with TRBD1. J gave up 5 bases and V 2 bases, and 3 bases lay outside the gene matches. Germline V gives CDR1 PRHDT, CDR2 FYEKMQ (reference sequence). This CDR3 is 13 amino acids long. The CDR3 DNA reads as TGTGCCAGCAGCTTATACAGGGGTGACGAGCAGTACTTC. It is translated as CASSLYRGDEQYF.

The chain joins TRBV7-2 to TRBJ2-5; D unclear. The germline V gene encodes CDR1 SGHTA and CDR2 FQGNSA. The CDR3 is 13 amino acids. The V end was cut by 5 bases, the J end by 2 bases, with 9 bases between. The CDR3 is CASSDRRQETQYF. The DNA for the CDR3 is TGTGCCAGCAGCGATCGGAGACAAGAGACCCAGTACTTC.

The chain combines TRBV6-5 with TRBJ2-7; 12 bases fit TRBD1. CDR1 and CDR2 (germline): MNHEY, SVGAGI. The J segment lost 2 bases and the V segment lost 6 bases, leaving 5 bases of the junction unmatched. This CDR3 spans 15 amino acids. The CDR3 loop is CASSHGTGGPYEQYF. The CDR3 bases are TGTGCCAGCAGCCACGGGACAGGGGGCCCCTACGAGCAGTACTTC.